In this sample, the clone carrying this T cell receptor (beta chain) turned up once. Its cognate antigen is unknown. This record comes from a study of regulatory and conventional T cells in RAG deficiency. The protocol was immunoSEQ multiplex PCR, while the TCRdb copy is restricted to in-frame clones and leaves out a portion. The sample contains 21,000 or so clones, roughly 93% of which appear only once. Blood CD4+ CD25-low CD127-high conventional T cells supplied the genomic DNA template. Regarding the study as a whole: Shannon entropy fell and Simpson indices rose in RAG-deficient patients.

This CDR3 has 13 amino acids. Germline V gene data show CDR1 as ENHRY and CDR2 as SYGVKD. Trimming shortened V by 8 bases and J by 2 bases, and 12 bases separated the two germline ends. The sample also formed part of further work on regulatory T cells. This second study notes: The primer mix had 52 TRBV and 13 TRBJ primers. Patient repertoires had restricted TRB V-J pairs and skewed V and J usage, most in Tregs.

J is TRBJ2-5 and V is TRBV10-3; the D gene is possibly TRBD1 (7 bases). Source material: CD4+ T cells sorted from blood. This TCR was sampled from a human donor in good health. This CDR3 is CAIGGTEQETQYF. Written as DNA, the CDR3 is TGTGCCATCGGCGGGACAGAACAAGAGACCCAGTACTTC.